This entry is about one TCR beta chain. No cognate antigen has been identified for it. The sample holds no much larger clone one base away, and base qualities are not on file. Repertoires were sampled repeatedly over the course of chemoradiotherapy, so clonal expansion could be followed in the tumor microenvironment. Libraries were made using the immunoSEQ multiplex PCR assay. The immuneACCESS repertoire file appears here via TCRdb, limited to in-frame rearrangements. These files lack a portion of the clones; in checked studies, under half of the deficit traces to unresolved V genes, and the cause of the others is not known. The sample table records about 5,400 clones; approximately 80% of these occur just once. About 30% of the sample is in the top ten clones. This entry is derived from a study of chemoradiotherapy in HPV16-positive cancers (dated by TCRdb to between 2021 and 2024). Regarding the study in general: Candidate HPV-specific T-cell clones and common TCR motifs were defined through functional T-cell assays on cells from a couple of HPV16-positive patients. Whether T-cell immunity against the HPV oncoproteins E6 and E7 changes during chemoradiotherapy and whether survival is affected by this immunity were examined in the study. TCR repertoires from 86 patients with HPV-related cancers were then used to track the candidate HPV-specific TCRs and motifs.

The paper as a whole reports these results and caveats: The functional definition of HPV-specific T cells came from only a couple of HPV16-positive patients, and the survival association was reported for HPV16-positive patients. Expansion of candidate HPV-specific clones and E7-related TCR motifs was observed in the tumor microenvironment during treatment, whereas no such expansion was observed for non-HPV-specific T cells. Improved recurrence-free survival in HPV16-positive patients was associated with expansion of HPV-responsive T cells during chemoradiotherapy.

The receptor's source is a human donor with HPV-associated anogenital cancer. The sample was collected from a patient who underwent chemoradiotherapy.

The DNA sequence follows: TGCGCCAGCAGTATACCCGGGGTCTACGAGCAGTACTTC. Translated, this is CASSIPGVYEQYF. The chain is assembled from TRBV10-2 and TRBJ2-7; the best D guess is TRBD2, with 5 bases matching. V sheds 5 bases and J sheds 3 bases, leaving 11 bases between their ends. CDR1 and CDR2 are drawn from the germline V gene: WSHSY, SAAADI. Spanning cysteine to phenylalanine, the CDR3 consists of 13 amino acids. CDR3 DNA only is kept here, 39 bases in frame from base 1.